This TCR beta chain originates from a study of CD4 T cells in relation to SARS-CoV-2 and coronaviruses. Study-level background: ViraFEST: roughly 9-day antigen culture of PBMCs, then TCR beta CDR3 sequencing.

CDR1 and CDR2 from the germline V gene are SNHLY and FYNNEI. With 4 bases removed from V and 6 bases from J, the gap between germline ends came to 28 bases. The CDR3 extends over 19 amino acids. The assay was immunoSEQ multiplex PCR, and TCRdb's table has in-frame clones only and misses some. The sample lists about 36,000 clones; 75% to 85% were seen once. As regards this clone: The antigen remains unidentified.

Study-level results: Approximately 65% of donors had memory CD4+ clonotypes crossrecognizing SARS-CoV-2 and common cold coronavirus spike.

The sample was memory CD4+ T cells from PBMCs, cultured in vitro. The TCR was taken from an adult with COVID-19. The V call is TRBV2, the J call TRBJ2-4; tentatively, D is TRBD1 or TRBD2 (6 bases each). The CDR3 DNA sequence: TGTGCCAGCAGTGGAAGATTTCGGGGGCCGGGGGACGGGCGAAACATTCAGTACTTC. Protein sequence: CASSGRFRGPGDGRNIQYF.